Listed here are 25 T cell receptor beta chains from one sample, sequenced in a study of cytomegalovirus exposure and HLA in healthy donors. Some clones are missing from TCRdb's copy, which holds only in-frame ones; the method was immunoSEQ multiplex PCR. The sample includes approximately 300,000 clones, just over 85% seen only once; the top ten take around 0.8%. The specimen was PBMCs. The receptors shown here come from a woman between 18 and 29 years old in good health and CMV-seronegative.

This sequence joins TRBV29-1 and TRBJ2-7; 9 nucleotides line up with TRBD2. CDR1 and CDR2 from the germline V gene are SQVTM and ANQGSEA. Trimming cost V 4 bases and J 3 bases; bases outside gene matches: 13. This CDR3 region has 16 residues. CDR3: CSVGGSPGLADYEQYF. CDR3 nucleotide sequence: TGCAGCGTTGGGGGCTCACCGGGACTAGCCGACTACGAGCAGTACTTC.

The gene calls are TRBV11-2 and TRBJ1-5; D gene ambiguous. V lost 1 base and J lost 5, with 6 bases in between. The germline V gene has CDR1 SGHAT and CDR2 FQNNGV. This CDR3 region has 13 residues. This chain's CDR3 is CASSLGLHQPQHF. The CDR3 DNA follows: TGTGCCAGCAGCTTAGGACTCCATCAGCCCCAGCATTTT. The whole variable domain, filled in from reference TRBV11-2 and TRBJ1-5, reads EAGVAQSPRYKIIEKRQSVAFWCNPISGHATLYWYQQILGQGPKLLIQFQNNGVVDDSQLPKDRFSAERLKGVDSTLKIQPAKLEDSAVYLCASSLGLHQPQHFGDGTRLSIL.

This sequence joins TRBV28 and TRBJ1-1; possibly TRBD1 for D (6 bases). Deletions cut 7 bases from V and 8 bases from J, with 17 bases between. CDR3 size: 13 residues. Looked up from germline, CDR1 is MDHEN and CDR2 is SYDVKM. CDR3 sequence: CASIQGIGWEAFF. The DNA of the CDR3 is TGTGCCAGCATACAGGGAATTGGGTGGGAAGCTTTCTTT.

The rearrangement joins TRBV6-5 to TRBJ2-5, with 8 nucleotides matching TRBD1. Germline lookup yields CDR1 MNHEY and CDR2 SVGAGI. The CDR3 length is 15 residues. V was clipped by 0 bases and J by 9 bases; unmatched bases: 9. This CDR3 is CASSYSGQGVWPQYF. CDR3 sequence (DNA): TGTGCCAGCAGTTACTCTGGACAGGGTGTTTGGCCCCAGTACTTC.

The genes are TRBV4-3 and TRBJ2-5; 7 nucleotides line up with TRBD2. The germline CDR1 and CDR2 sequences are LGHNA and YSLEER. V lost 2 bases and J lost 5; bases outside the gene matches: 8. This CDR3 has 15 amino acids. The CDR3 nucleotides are TGCGCCAGCAGCCAACGAGGACTAGTTCCTGAGACCCAGTACTTC. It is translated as CASSQRGLVPETQYF.

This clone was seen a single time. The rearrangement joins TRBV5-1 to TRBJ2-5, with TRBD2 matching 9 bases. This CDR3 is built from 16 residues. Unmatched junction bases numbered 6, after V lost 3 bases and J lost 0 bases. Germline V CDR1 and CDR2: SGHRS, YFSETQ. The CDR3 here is CASSSGRTSDQETQYF. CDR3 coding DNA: TGCGCCAGCAGCTCGGGGAGGACTAGCGACCAAGAGACCCAGTACTTC.

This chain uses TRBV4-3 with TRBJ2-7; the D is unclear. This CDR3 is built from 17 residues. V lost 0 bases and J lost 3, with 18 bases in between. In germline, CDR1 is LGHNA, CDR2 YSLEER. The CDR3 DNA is TGCGCCAGCAGCCAAGAAGGTTCGAGCGTAGGCCGCTACGAGCAGTACTTC. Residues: CASSQEGSSVGRYEQYF.

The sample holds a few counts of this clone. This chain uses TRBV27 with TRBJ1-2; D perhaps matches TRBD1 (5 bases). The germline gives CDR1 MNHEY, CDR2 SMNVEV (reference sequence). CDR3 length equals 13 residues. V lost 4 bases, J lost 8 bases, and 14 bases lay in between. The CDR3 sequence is CASSWGGGGGYTF. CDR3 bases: TGTGCCAGCAGTTGGGGGGGTGGCGGGGGCTACACCTTC.

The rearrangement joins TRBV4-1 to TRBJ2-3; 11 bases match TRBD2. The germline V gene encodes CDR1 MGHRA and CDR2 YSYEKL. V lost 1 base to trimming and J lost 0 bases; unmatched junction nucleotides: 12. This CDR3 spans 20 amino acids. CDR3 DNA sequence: TGCGCCAGCAGCCAAGTAAGTCCGGACGGGACTAGCGGCAGCACAGATACGCAGTATTTT. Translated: CASSQVSPDGTSGSTDTQYF.

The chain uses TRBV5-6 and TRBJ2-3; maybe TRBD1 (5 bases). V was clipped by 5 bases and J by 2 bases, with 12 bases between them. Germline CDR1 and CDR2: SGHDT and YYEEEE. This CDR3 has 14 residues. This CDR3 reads CASSRAGFTDTQYF. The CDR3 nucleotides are TGTGCCAGCAGTCGCGCAGGGTTCACAGATACGCAGTATTTT.

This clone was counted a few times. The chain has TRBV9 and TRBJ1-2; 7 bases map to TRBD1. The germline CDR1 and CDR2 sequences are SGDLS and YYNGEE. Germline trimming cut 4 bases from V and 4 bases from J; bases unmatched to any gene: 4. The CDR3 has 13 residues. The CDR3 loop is CASSPRTGYGYTF. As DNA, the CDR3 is TGTGCCAGCAGCCCTCGGACAGGCTATGGCTACACCTTC.

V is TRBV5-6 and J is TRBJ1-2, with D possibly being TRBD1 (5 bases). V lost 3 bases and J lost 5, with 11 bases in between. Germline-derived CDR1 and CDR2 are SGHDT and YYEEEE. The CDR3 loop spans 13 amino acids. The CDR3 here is CASSSGVDYGYTF. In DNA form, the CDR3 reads TGTGCCAGCAGCTCGGGGGTTGATTATGGCTACACCTTC.

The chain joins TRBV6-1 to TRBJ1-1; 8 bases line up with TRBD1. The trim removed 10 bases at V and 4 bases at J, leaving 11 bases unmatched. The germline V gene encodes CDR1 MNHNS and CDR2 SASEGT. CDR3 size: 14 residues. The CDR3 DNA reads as TGTGCCAACCAACAGCAGGGGGCCGGCACTGAAGCTTTCTTT. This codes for CANQQQGAGTEAFF.

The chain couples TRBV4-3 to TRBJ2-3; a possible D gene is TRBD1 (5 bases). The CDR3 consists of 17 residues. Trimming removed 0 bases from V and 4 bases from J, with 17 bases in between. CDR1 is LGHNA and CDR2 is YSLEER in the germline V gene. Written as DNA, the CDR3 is TGCGCCAGCAGCCAAGATCCGGACACGAGCTACGCAGATACGCAGTATTTT. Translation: CASSQDPDTSYADTQYF.

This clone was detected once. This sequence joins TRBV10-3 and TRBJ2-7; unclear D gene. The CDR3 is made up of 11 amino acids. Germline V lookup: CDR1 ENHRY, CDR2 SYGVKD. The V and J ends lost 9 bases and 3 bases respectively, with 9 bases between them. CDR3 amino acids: CAISSGYEQYF. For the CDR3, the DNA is TGTGCCATTTCATCGGGCTACGAGCAGTACTTC.

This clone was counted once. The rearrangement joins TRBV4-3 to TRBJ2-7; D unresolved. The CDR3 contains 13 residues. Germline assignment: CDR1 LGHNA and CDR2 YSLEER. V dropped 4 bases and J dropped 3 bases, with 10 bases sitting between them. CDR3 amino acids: CASSLDSRYEQYF. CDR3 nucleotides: TGCGCCAGCAGCCTAGATAGTCGCTACGAGCAGTACTTC.

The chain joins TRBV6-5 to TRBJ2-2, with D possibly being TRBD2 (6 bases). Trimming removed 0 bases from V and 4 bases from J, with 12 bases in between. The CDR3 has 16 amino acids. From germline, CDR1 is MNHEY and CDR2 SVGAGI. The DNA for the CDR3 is TGTGCCAGCAGTTACTCGACATCCGGGGGCACCGGGGAGCTGTTTTTT. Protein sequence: CASSYSTSGGTGELFF.

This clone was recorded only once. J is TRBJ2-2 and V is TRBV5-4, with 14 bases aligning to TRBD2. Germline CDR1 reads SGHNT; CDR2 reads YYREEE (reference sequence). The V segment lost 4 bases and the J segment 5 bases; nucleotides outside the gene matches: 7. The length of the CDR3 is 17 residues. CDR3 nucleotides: TGTGCCAGCAGCCAGGGGACTAGCGGGAGACGGACCGGGGAGCTGTTTTTT. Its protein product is CASSQGTSGRRTGELFF. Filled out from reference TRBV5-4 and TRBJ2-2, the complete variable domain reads ETGVTQSPTHLIKTRGQQVTLRCSSQSGHNTVSWYQQALGQGPQFIFQYYREEENGRGNFPPRFSGLQFPNYSSELNVNALELDDSALYLCASSQGTSGRRTGELFFGEGSRLTVL.

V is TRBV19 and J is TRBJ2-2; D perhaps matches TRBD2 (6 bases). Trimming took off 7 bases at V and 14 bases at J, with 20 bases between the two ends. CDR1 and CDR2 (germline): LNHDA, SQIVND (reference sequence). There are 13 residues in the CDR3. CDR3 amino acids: CASTLSGLGGLFF. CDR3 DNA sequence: TGTGCCAGTACCTTGAGCGGGCTTGGGGGACTGTTTTTT.

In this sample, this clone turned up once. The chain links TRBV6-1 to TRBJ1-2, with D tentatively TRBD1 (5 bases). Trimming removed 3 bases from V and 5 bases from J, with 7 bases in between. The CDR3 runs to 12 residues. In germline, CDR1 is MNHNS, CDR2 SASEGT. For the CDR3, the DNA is TGTGCCAGCAGTGACCGACAGTATGGCTACACCTTC. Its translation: CASSDRQYGYTF.

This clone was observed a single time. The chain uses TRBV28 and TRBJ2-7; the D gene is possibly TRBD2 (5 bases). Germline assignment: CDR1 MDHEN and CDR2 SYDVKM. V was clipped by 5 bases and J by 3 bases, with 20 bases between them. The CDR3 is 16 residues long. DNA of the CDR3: TGTGCCAGCAGTACCCGGATCGGACCAGGAGGCTACGAGCAGTACTTC. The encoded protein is CASSTRIGPGGYEQYF.

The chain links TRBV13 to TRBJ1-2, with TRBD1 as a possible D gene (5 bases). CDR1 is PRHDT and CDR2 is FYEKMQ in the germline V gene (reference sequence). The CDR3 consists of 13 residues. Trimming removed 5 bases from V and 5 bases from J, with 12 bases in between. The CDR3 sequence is CASSTGRGYGYTF. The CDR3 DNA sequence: TGTGCCAGCAGCACCGGACGGGGGTATGGCTACACCTTC.

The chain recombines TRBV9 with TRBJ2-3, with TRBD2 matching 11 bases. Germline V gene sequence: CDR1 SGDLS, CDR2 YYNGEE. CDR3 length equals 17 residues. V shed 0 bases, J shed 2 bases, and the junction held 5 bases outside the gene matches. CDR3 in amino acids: CASSVGGTSGPTDTQYF. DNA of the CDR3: TGTGCCAGCAGCGTAGGCGGGACTAGCGGCCCCACAGATACGCAGTATTTT.

CDR3 sequence reads: CASNEAGGNTEAFF. In DNA, the CDR3 is TGTGCCAGCAACGAGGCGGGGGGCAACACTGAAGCTTTCTTT. The chain joins TRBV9 to TRBJ1-1; D might be TRBD1 (6 bases). Germline V lookup: CDR1 SGDLS, CDR2 YYNGEE. This CDR3 region has 14 residues. V was pared by 6 bases and J by 2 bases, with 14 bases between.

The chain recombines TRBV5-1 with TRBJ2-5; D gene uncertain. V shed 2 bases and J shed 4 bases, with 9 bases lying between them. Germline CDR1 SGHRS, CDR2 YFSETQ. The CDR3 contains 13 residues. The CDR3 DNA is TGCGCCAGCAGCTTCGCCTCGGGAGAGACCCAGTACTTC. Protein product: CASSFASGETQYF.